This section outlines one TCR beta chain sequence together with its context. Authors' data handling: Scientists estimated how many nucleated cells there were by amplifying reference gene primers. Measured with immunoSEQ multiplex PCR; TCRdb has only the in-frame clones, and not every one. V, J and clone size derive from that table, while D and trimming were established from the DNA sequence. The data hold some 28,000 clones, with roughly 79% observed a single time. This record comes from a study of blood T cell repertoires in COVID-19. Study details: The United States, Italy and Spain provided the acute and convalescent COVID-19 samples. The analysed material was cDNA or gDNA that came from T cells, B-cell-depleted T cells, or PBMCs.

V gave up 2 bases and J gave up 2 bases, with 6 bases separating them. The CDR3 is 13 residues long. Germline V gene sequence: CDR1 ENHRY, CDR2 SYGVKD. The clonotype was recovered from a man in his sixties or seventies with acute or convalescent COVID-19. The chain couples TRBV10-3 to TRBJ1-1; D is undetermined. The sample consisted of peripheral blood. For the CDR3, the DNA is TGTGCCATCAGTGAGGTCTCTAACACTGAAGCTTTCTTT. Translated, it gives CAISEVSNTEAFF.